This T cell receptor beta chain was profiled in a study of response to subunit inactivated influenza vaccine. The V gene end was trimmed by 5 bases and the J gene end by 2 bases; junction bases not matched to a gene: 1. The CDR3 is made up of 13 amino acids. Germline V gene sequence: CDR1 KGHSH, CDR2 LQKENI. Overall study findings and caveats: Seasonal influenza vaccination, on each occasion, was suggested by the authors to recruit few new T cells.

This clonotype turned up a few times. Its cognate antigen is unknown. TCRdb fed the RT-PCR reads into MiXCR, producing one record per CDR3 protein. The sample consists of about 520,000 distinct CDR3 sequences, over 25% of them appearing once. Sample: CD4+ T cells sorted from PBMCs, taken approximately 5 days after vaccination. The gene calls are TRBV18 and TRBJ2-7, with 9 bases matching TRBD2. This sequence was found in a man aged 50-59 years who received an inactivated influenza vaccine. The CDR3 protein is CASSAGGPYEQYF. In DNA, the CDR3 is TGTGCCAGCTCAGCGGGGGGGCCCTACGAGCAGTACTTC.